The present entry profiles one T cell receptor beta chain with its context. The antigen remains unidentified. The protocol was immunoSEQ multiplex PCR, while the TCRdb copy is restricted to in-frame clones and leaves out a portion. The sample consists of about 130,000 clones, around 90% of them appearing once. This record belongs to a study of T cell responses to AZD1222 COVID-19 vaccine. Study-wide points: Across the whole spike, CD4 TCRs peaked at regions 160-218 and 743-854.

The clonotype comes from an adult in good health. The sequencing used peripheral blood, collected on day 0 of AZD1222 vaccination.

The chain's CDR3 is CASSLVGGQSYTEAFF. CDR3 nucleotide sequence: TGTGCCAGCAGCTTAGTAGGTGGACAGTCTTACACTGAAGCTTTCTTT. The gene calls are TRBV7-2 and TRBJ1-1, with D maybe TRBD1 (6 bases). The CDR3 contains 16 residues. The V and J ends lost 1 base and 3 bases respectively, with 15 bases between them. The germline gives CDR1 SGHTA, CDR2 FQGNSA.